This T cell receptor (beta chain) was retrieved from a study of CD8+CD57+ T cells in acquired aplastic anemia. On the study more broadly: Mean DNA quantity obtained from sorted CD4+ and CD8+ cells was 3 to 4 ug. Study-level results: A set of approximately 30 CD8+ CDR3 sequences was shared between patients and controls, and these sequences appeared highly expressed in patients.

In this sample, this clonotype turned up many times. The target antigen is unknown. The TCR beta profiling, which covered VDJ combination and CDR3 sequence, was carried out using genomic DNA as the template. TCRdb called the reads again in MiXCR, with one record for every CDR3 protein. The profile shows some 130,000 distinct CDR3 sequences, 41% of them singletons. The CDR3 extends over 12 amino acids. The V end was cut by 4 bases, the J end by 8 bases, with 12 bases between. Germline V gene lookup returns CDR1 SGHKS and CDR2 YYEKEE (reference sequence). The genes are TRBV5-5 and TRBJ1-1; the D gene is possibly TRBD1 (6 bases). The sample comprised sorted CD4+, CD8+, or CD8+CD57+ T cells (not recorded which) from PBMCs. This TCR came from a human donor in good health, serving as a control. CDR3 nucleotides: TGTGCCAGCAGCCGATCCGGGACAGAAGCTTTCTTT. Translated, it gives CASSRSGTEAFF.